The rows below give T cell receptor beta chains drawn from one sample of a study of T-cell reconstitution after alpha-beta-depleted transplantation in children. From the PCR reads, TCRdb called clonotypes with MiXCR, one entry per CDR3 protein. Among 700,000 to 950,000 distinct CDR3 sequences listed, roughly 15% were seen once. The sequencing here drew on PBMCs, mostly from graft donor cells, taken 360 days after TCRalphabeta/CD19-depleted stem cell transplant. These receptors all stem from a male patient aged 10 to 17 who had a stem cell transplant for acute lymphoblastic leukemia, so the T cells may come from the graft donor. Both conserved end residues are part of each CDR3. Fields, in order: J gene, D gene, V gene, clone size, CDR3 DNA, CDR3 protein. The D gene is left open where the match is weak. The size of a clone is reported for some rows only, either as once, few or many, or as a class for expanded clones.

TRBJ2-5 | TRBD1 | TRBV18 | . | TGTGCCAGCTCACCGGACAGGTTCCAAGAGACCCAGTACTTC | CASSPDRFQETQYF
TRBJ2-1 | TRBD2 | TRBV6-4 | . | TGTGCCAGCAGCACTAGCGGGGCGAGCTCCTACAATGAGCAGTTCTTC | CASSTSGASSYNEQFF
TRBJ2-2 | . | TRBV7-9 | many | TGTGCCAGCAGTCCCCGGACTGGCCTCACCGGGGAGCTGTTTTTT | CASSPRTGLTGELFF
TRBJ2-1 | TRBD1 | TRBV5-1 | . | TGCGCCAGCAGCTATAGTACAGGGGGCGCAAGATTTGGTGGTGAGCAGTTCTTC | CASSYSTGGARFGGEQFF
TRBJ2-3 | . | TRBV29-1 | . | TGCAGCGTTGAGCCACCGGGGGATACGCAGTATTTT | CSVEPPGDTQYF
TRBJ1-5 | . | TRBV5-1 | . | TGCGCCAGCAGCTTCCAGGGCGGTAGCAATCAGCCCCAGCATTTT | CASSFQGGSNQPQHF
TRBJ2-3 | . | TRBV29-1 | . | TGCAGCGCCGAGACAGGACTTTACACAGATACGCAGTATTTT | CSAETGLYTDTQYF
TRBJ2-4 | TRBD2 | TRBV7-3 | . | TGTGCCAGCAGCGCTAGCGGGAGTCCCTTATCTGTCATTCAGTACTTC | CASSASGSPLSVIQYF
TRBJ1-2 | . | TRBV6-5 | few | TGTGCCAGCAGCTACAATCGCCTGCCCCTCGCCTTC | CASSYNRLPLAF
TRBJ2-2 | TRBD1 | TRBV5-6 | many | TGTGCCAGCAGCGTCGGGACAGGGAACACCGGGGAGCTGTTTTTT | CASSVGTGNTGELFF
TRBJ2-3 | TRBD2 | TRBV6-4 | few | TGTGCCAGCAGTGACTCGGCGGGAGGGGCAGATACGCAGTATTTT | CASSDSAGGADTQYF
TRBJ2-7 | . | TRBV3-1 | . | TGTGCCTGCAGCCCCGGCGTAGGGACAATCTTTTCCTACGAGCAGTACTTC | CACSPGVGTIFSYEQYF
TRBJ2-3 | . | TRBV7-3 | . | TGTGCCAGCAGCTCCATGGGTAGCCCCTATTCGGCAGATACGCAGTATTTT | CASSSMGSPYSADTQYF
TRBJ2-1 | . | TRBV20-1 | many | TGCAGTGCTAGCAGGCATACATCCTACAATGAGCAGTTCTTC | CSASRHTSYNEQFF
TRBJ2-6 | . | TRBV12-3/TRBV12-4 | few | TGTGCCACGCGCCAACAGGACTCTGGGGCCAACGTCCTGACTTTC | CATRQQDSGANVLTF
TRBJ2-1 | TRBD2 | TRBV4-1 | . | TGCTCCAGCAGAGTAAGAGCGGGAGTGCCTTACAATGAGCAGTTCTTC | CSSRVRAGVPYNEQFF
TRBJ2-5 | TRBD2 | TRBV11-1 | few | TGTGCCAGTTGTACTAGCGGAGCCATACAAGAGACCCAGTACTTC | CASCTSGAIQETQYF
TRBJ1-5 | TRBD1 | TRBV7-2 | . | TGTGCCAGCAGCTCACCGGGACAGGATAATCCAAATCAGCCCCAGCATTTT | CASSSPGQDNPNQPQHF
TRBJ2-7 | . | TRBV5-5 | few | TGTGCCAGCAGTGAGCCGGGCTCCTACGAGCAGTACTTC | CASSEPGSYEQYF
TRBJ2-7 | . | TRBV7-6 | few | TGTGCCAGCAGCTTGGGGACTCAGAACCTACTCGAGCAGTACTTC | CASSLGTQNLLEQYF
TRBJ2-2 | . | TRBV5-1 | many | TGCGCCAGCAGCTTCCATCAGCCCGGGGAGCTGTTTTTT | CASSFHQPGELFF
TRBJ2-7 | . | TRBV15 | few | TGTGCCACCAGCATCGGTCGGGGAATCATATCCTACGAGCAGTACTTC | CATSIGRGIISYEQYF
TRBJ2-7 | TRBD1 | TRBV12-3/TRBV12-4 | few | TGTGCCAGCAGTCACTCGGACAGGGACTACGAGCAGTACTTC | CASSHSDRDYEQYF
TRBJ2-3 | . | TRBV5-1 | few | TGCGCCAGCAGCTTGTTGACTGACCTGGGGCAGTATTTT | CASSLLTDLGQYF
TRBJ2-5 | TRBD2 | TRBV25-1 | . | TGTGCCAGCAGTGATCTCGGACTAGCGGGTGAGACCCAGTACTTC | CASSDLGLAGETQYF
TRBJ1-1 | TRBD1 | TRBV5-1 | . | TGCGCCAGCAGAGGGGGCAGCGACACTGAAGCTTTCTTT | CASRGGSDTEAFF
TRBJ2-1 | TRBD1 | TRBV14 | . | TGTGCCAGCAGCCAAGAAGGGCGGACAGGCCGGTTCTTC | CASSQEGRTGRFF
TRBJ2-1 | TRBD2 | TRBV11-1 | . | TGTGCCAGCAGCTTAGGGCTAGCGGGAGCCTCGAGCTCCTACAATGAGCAGTTCTTC | CASSLGLAGASSSYNEQFF
TRBJ2-3 | . | TRBV4-2 | . | TGTGCCAGCAGCCAAGATCAGAGCACAGATACGCAGTATTTT | CASSQDQSTDTQYF
TRBJ2-7 | . | TRBV14 | few | TGTGCCAGCAGCCAAGAAAGCGTGGGGATCTACGAGCAGTACTTC | CASSQESVGIYEQYF
TRBJ2-7 | TRBD1 | TRBV20-1 | . | TGCAGTGCTCCTCCCCGGGGACAGGACTCCTACGAGCAGTACTTC | CSAPPRGQDSYEQYF
TRBJ2-7 | TRBD1 | TRBV18 | many | TGTGCCAGCTCACCACCGAGACAGGGCTACGAGCAGTACTTC | CASSPPRQGYEQYF
TRBJ2-5 | . | TRBV20-1 | few | TGCAGTGCTAGCGGGACTTTCCAAGAGACCCAGTACTTC | CSASGTFQETQYF
TRBJ2-7 | . | TRBV5-1 | . | TGCGCCAGCAGCATAACAGCAAACTACGAGCAGTACTTC | CASSITANYEQYF
TRBJ1-5 | . | TRBV6-2/TRBV6-3 | many | TGTGCCAGCAGCCGTACGTATAGCAATCAGCCCCAGCATTTT | CASSRTYSNQPQHF
TRBJ2-3 | TRBD2 | TRBV11-2 | many | TGTGCCAGCAGCCCCAGGGGACTAGCGGGGAGAAGCACAGATACGCAGTATTTT | CASSPRGLAGRSTDTQYF
TRBJ2-1 | TRBD2 | TRBV7-2 | once | TGTGCCAGCAGCTTTGCCAGGACTAGCGGGAGGGCAATAGGTGAGCAGTTCTTC | CASSFARTSGRAIGEQFF
TRBJ1-1 | . | TRBV5-4 | . | TGTGCCAGCAGCTTGGAAGCGGGAACGATGGCTTTCTTT | CASSLEAGTMAFF
TRBJ1-5 | . | TRBV7-8 | . | TGTGCCAGCAGCAGAAGCAGGGTTCTTGGGAATCAGCCCCAGCATTTT | CASSRSRVLGNQPQHF
TRBJ2-7 | . | TRBV4-1 | many | TGCGCCAGCAGCCAAGATTGGGGGATACTAGTTGGCCCTCCCTACGAGCAGTACTTC | CASSQDWGILVGPPYEQYF
TRBJ2-3 | TRBD1 | TRBV2 | . | TGTGCCAGCAGAGGACAGGGGGCGCCCCGGGATACGCAGTATTTT | CASRGQGAPRDTQYF
TRBJ2-7 | . | TRBV12-3/TRBV12-4 | . | TGTGCCAGCAGGGGGGGACAGACGACCTACGAGCAGTACTTC | CASRGGQTTYEQYF